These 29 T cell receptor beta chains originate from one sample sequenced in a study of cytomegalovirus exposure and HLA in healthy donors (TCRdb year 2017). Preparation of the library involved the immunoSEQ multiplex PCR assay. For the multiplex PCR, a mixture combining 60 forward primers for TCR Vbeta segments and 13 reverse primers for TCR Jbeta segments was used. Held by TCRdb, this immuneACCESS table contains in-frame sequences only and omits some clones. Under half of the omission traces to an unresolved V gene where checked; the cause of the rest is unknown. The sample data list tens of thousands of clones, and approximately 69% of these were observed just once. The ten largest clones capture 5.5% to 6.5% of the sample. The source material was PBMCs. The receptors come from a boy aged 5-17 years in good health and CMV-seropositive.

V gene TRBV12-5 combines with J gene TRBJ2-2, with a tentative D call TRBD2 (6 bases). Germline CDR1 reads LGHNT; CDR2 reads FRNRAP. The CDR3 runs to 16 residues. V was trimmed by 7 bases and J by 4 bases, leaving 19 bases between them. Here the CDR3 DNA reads TGTGCTAGTGCACTCAGACCCGGGGGAATCACCGGGGAGCTGTTTTTT. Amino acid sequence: CASALRPGGITGELFF.

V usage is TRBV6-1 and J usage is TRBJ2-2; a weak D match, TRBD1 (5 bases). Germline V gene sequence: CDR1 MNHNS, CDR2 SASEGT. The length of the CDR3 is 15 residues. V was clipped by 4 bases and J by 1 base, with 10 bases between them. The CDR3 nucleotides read TGTGCCAGCAGTGTCGTGACAGTGAACACCGGGGAGCTGTTTTTT. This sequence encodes CASSVVTVNTGELFF.

The CDR3: CASSLDSPTDTQYF. CDR3 coding DNA: TGTGCCAGCTCACTGGACAGCCCTACAGATACGCAGTATTTT. V is TRBV18 and J is TRBJ2-3, with D maybe TRBD1 (6 bases). This CDR3 has 14 amino acids. CDR1 and CDR2 (germline): KGHSH, LQKENI. Trimming pared 4 bases from V and 3 bases from J, leaving 11 bases between.

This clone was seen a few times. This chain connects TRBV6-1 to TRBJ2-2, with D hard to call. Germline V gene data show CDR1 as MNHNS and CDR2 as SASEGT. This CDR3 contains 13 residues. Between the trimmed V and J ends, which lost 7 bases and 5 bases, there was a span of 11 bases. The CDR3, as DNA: TGTGCCAGCACCAGGCTTAGAACCGGGGAGCTGTTTTTT. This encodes CASTRLRTGELFF.

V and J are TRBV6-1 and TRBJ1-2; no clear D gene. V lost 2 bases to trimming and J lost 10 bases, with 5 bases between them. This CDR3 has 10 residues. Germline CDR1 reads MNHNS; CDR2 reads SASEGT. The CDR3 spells CASSEFHYTF. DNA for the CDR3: TGTGCCAGCAGTGAATTTCACTACACCTTC.

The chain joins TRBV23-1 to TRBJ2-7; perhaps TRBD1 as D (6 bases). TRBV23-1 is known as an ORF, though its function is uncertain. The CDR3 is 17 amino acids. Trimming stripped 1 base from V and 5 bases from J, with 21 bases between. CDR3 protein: CASSQWSGGRLMDEQYF. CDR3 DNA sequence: TGCGCCAGCAGTCAATGGAGTGGGGGCAGACTTATGGACGAGCAGTACTTC.

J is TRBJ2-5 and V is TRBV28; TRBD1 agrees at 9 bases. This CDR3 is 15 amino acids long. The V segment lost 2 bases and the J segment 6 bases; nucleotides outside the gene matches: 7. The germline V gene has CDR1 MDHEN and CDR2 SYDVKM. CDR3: CASSLEGQGLKTQYF. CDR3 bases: TGTGCCAGCAGTTTAGAGGGACAGGGTTTGAAGACCCAGTACTTC.

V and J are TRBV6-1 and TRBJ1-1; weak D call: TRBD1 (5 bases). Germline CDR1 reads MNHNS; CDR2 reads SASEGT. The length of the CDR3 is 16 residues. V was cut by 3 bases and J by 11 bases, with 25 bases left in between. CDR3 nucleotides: TGTGCCAGCAGTGACCACAGGCGAGAGGCGGGGGTTGGCGCTTTCTTT. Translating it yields CASSDHRREAGVGAFF.

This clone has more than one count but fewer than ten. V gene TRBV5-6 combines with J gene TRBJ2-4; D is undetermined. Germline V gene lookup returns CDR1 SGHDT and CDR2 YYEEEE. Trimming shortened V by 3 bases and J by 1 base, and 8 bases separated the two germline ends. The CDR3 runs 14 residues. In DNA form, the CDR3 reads TGTGCCAGCAGCTCAGACTGGGCCAAAAACATTCAGTACTTC. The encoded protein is CASSSDWAKNIQYF.

The CDR3 coding sequence is TGTGCCAGCAGCAAAGCGGGCAGGGAAGGGGACACCGGGGAGCTGTTTTTT. Translating gives CASSKAGREGDTGELFF. This chain uses TRBV21-1 with TRBJ2-2; the table's D call of TRBD1 was not tested on the DNA. TRBV21-1 is flagged as a pseudogene. This CDR3 region has 17 residues.

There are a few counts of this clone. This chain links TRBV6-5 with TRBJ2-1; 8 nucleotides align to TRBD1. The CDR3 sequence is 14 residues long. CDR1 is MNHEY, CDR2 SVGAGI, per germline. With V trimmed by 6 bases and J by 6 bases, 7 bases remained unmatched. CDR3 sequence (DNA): TGTGCCAGCAGCCCCGCCACAGGGGGCAATGAGCAGTTCTTC. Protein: CASSPATGGNEQFF.

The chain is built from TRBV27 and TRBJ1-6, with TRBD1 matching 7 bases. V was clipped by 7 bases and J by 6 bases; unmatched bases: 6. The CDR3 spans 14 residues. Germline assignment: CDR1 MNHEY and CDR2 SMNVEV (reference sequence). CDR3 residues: CASTSGQINSPLHF. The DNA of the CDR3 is TGTGCCAGCACCTCGGGACAGATTAATTCACCCCTCCACTTT.

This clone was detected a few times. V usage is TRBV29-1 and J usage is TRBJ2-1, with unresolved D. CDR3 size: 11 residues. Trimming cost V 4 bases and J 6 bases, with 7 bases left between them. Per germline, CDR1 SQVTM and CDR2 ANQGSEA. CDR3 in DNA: TGCAGCGTTGTGTCCCGCAATGAGCAGTTCTTC. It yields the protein CSVVSRNEQFF.

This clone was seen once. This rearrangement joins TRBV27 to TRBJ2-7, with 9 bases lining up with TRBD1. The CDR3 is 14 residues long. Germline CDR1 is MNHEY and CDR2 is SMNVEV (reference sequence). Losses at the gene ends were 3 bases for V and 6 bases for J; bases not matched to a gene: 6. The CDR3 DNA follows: TGTGCCAGCAGTTTGGTACAGGGGGCTGGCGAGCAGTACTTC. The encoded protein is CASSLVQGAGEQYF.

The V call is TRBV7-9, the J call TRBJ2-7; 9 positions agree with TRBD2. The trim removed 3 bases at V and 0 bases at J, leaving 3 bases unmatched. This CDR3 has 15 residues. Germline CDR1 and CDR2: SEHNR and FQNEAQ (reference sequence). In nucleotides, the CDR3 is TGTGCCAGCAGCTTTCTAGCGGGGAGCTCCTACGAGCAGTACTTC. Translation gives CASSFLAGSSYEQYF.

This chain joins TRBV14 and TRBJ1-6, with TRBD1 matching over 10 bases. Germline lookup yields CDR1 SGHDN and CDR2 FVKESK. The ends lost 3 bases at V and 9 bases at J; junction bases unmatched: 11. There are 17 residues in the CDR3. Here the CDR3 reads CASSHRHRTGGISPLHF. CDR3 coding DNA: TGTGCCAGCAGCCACCGCCATAGGACAGGGGGGATTTCACCCCTCCACTTT.

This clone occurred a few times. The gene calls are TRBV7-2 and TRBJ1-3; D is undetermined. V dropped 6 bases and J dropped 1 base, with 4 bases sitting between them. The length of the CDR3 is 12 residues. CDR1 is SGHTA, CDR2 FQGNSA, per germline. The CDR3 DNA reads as TGTGCCAGCAGTCCTTCTGGAAACACCATATATTTT. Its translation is CASSPSGNTIYF.

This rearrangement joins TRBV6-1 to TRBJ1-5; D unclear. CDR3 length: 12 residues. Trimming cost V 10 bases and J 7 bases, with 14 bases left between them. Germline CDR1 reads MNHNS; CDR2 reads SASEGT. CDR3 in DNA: TGTGCCACCACCTTACATGGCCAGCCCCAGCATTTT. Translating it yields CATTLHGQPQHF.

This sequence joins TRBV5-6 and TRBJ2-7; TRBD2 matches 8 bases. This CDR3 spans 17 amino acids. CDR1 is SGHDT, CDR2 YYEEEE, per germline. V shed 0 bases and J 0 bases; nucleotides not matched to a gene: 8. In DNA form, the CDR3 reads TGTGCCAGCAGCTTGGAGGTAGCGGGGTTCAGCTCCTACGAGCAGTACTTC. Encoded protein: CASSLEVAGFSSYEQYF.

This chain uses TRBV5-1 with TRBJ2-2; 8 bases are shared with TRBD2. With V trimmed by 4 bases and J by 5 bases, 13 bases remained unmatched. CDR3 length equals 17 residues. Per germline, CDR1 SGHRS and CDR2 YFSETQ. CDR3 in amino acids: CASSPIPGGPGTGELFF. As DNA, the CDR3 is TGCGCCAGCAGCCCCATCCCGGGAGGGCCCGGTACCGGGGAGCTGTTTTTT.

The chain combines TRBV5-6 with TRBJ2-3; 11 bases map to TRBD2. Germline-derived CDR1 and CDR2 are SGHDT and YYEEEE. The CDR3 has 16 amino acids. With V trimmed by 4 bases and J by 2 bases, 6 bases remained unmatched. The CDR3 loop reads CASSVRLAGITDTQYF. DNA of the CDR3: TGTGCCAGCAGCGTTCGACTAGCGGGAATCACAGATACGCAGTATTTT.

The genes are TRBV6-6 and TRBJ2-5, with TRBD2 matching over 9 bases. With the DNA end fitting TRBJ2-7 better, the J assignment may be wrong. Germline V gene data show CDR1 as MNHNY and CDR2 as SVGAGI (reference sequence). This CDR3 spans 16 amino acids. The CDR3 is CASSYGLAGNGYEQYF. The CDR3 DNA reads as TGTGCCAGCAGTTACGGTCTAGCGGGAAATGGCTACGAGCAGTACTTC.

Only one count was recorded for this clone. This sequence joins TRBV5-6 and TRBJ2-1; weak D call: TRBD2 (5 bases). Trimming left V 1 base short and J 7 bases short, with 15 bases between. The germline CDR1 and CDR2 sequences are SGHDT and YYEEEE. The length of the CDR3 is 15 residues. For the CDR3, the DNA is TGTGCCAGCAGCTTGCTATTTAGGACTGGGAATGAGCAGTTCTTC. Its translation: CASSLLFRTGNEQFF.

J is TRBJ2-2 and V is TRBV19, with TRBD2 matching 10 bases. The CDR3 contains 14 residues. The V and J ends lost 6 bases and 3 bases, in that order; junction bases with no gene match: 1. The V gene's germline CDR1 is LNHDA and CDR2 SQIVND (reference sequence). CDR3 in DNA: TGTGCCAGTAGGAGCGGGAGGGACACCGGGGAGCTGTTTTTT. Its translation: CASRSGRDTGELFF.

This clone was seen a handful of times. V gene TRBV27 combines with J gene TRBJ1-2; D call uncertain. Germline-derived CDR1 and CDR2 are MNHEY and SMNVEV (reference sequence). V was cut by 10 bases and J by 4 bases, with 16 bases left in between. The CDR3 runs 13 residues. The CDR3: CATGRADLYGYTF. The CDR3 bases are TGTGCCACCGGACGAGCGGACCTCTATGGCTACACCTTC.

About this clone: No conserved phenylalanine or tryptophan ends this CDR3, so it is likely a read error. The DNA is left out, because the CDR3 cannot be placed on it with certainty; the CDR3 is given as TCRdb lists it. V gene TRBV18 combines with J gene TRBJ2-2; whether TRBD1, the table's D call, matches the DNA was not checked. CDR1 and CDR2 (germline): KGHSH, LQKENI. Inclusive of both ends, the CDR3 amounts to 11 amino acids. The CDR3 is CASSKGQTRSI.

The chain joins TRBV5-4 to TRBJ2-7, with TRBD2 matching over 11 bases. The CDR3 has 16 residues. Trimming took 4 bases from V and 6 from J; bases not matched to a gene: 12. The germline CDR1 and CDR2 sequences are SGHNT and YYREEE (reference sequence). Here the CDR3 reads CASSGTGTSGRGEQYF. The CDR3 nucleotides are TGTGCCAGCAGCGGAACCGGGACTAGCGGACGGGGCGAGCAGTACTTC.

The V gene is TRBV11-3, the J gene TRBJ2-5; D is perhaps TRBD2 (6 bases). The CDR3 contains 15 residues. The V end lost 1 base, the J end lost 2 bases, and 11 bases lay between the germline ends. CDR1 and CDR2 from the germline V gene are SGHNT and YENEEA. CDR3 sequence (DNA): TGTGCCAGCAGCTTAGGGGGGGATTCTCAAGAGACCCAGTACTTC. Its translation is CASSLGGDSQETQYF.

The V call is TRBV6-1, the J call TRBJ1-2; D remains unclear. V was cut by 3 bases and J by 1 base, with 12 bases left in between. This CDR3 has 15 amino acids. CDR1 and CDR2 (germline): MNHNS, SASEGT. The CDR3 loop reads CASSENSYNNYGYTF. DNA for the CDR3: TGTGCCAGCAGTGAGAACAGCTACAATAACTATGGCTACACCTTC.